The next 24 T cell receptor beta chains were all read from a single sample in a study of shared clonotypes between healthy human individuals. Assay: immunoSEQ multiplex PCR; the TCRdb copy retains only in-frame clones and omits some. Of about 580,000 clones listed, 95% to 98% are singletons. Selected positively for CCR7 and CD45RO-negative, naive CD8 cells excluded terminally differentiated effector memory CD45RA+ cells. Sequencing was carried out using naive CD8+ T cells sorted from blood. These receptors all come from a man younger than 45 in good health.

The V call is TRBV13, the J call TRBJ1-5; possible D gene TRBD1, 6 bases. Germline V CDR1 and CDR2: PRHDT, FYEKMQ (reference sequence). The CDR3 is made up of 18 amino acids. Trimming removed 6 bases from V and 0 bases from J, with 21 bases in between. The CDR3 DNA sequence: TGTGCCAGCAGGCCTCCCCCTCAGGGGTATTATAGCAATCAGCCCCAGCATTTT. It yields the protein CASRPPPQGYYSNQPQHF.

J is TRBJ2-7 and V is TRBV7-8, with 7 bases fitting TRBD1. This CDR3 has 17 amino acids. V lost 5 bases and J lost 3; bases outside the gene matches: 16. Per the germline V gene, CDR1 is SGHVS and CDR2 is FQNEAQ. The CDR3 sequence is CASSPRAVGQVSYEQYF. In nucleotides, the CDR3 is TGTGCCAGCAGCCCCCGGGCCGTAGGACAGGTCAGCTACGAGCAGTACTTC.

The CDR3 reads CASKDTTGELFF. For the CDR3, the DNA is TGTGCCAGCAAGGACACCACCGGGGAGCTGTTTTTT. The chain has TRBV7-9 and TRBJ2-2; TRBD1 might be the D (5 bases). The CDR3 length is 12 residues. V was clipped by 7 bases and J by 4 bases, with 7 bases between them. Germline values: CDR1 SEHNR, CDR2 FQNEAQ (reference sequence).

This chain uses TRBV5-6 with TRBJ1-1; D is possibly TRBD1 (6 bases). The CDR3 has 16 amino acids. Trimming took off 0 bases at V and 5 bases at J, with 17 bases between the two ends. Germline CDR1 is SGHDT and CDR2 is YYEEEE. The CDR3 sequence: CASSLGAAGAGTEAFF. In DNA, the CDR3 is TGTGCCAGCAGCTTGGGGGCCGCGGGGGCTGGTACTGAAGCTTTCTTT.

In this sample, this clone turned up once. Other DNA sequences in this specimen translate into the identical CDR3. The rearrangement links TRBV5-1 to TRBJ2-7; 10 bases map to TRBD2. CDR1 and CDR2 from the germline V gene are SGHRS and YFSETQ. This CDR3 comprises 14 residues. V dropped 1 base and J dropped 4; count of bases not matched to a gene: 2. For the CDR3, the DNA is TGCGCCAGCAGCTTGACTAGCGGGACATACGAGCAGTACTTC. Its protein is CASSLTSGTYEQYF.

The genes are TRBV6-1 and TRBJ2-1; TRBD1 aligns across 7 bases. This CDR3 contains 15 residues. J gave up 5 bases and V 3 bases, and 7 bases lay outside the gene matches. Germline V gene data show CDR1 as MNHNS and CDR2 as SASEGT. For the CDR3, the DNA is TGTGCCAGCAGTGACGGGACAGCCTACCACAATGAGCAGTTCTTC. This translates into CASSDGTAYHNEQFF.

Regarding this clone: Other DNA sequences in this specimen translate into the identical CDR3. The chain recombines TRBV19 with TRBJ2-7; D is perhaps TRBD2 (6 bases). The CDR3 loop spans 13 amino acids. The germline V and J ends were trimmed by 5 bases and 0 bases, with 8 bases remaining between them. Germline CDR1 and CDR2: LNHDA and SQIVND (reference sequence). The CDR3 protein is CASSPGLSYEQYF. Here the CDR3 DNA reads TGTGCCAGTAGTCCGGGACTCTCCTACGAGCAGTACTTC. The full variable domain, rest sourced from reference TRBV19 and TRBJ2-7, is DGGITQSPKYLFRKEGQNVTLSCEQNLNHDAMYWYRQDPGQGLRLIYYSQIVNDFQKGDIAEGYSVSREKKESFPLTVTSAQKNPTAFYLCASSPGLSYEQYFGPGTRLTVT.

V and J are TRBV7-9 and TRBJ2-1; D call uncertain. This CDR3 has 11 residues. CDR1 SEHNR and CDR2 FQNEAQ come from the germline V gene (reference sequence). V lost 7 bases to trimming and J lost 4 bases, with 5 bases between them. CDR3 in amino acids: CASNPYNEQFF. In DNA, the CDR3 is TGTGCCAGCAATCCATACAATGAGCAGTTCTTC.

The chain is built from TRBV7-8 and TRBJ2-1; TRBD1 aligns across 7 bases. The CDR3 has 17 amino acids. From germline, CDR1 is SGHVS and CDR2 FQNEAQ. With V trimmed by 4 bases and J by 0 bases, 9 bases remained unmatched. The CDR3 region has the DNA TGTGCCAGCAGCTACAAGCAGGGACAGAGCTCCTACAATGAGCAGTTCTTC. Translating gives CASSYKQGQSSYNEQFF.

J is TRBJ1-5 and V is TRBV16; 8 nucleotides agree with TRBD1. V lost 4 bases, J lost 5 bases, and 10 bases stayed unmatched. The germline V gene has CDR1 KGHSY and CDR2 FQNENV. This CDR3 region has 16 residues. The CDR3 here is CASSPQAQGAYQPQHF. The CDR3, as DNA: TGTGCCAGCAGCCCACAGGCCCAGGGGGCATATCAGCCCCAGCATTTT.

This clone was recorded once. CDR3 DNA sequence: TGTGCCAGCAGTTACCAACAGGGGGCGCCGGGAGGCTACACCTTC. Its protein is CASSYQQGAPGGYTF. The chain has TRBV27 and TRBJ1-2, with 9 bases identical to TRBD1. CDR1 MNHEY and CDR2 SMNVEV come from the germline V gene (reference sequence). This CDR3 has 15 residues. V gave up 4 bases and J gave up 8 bases; unmatched junction bases: 11.

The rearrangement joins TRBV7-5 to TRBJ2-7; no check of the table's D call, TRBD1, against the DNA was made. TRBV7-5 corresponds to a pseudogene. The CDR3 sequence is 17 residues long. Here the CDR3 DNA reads TGTGTCAGAAGCTTAGTTGGGTTCCGGGACAACTTCTACGAGCAGTACTTC. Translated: CVRSLVGFRDNFYEQYF.

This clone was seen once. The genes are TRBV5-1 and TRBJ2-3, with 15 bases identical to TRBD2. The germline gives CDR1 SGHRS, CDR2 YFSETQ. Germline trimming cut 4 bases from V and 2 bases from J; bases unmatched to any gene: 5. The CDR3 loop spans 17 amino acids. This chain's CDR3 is CASSRGLAGGSTDTQYF. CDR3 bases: TGCGCCAGCAGCAGGGGACTAGCGGGAGGATCCACAGATACGCAGTATTTT.

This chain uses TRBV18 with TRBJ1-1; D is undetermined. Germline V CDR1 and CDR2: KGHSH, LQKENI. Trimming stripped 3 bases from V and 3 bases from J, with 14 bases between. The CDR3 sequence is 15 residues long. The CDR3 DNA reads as TGTGCCAGCTCACCGTTAGAGGGAGAGGACACTGAAGCTTTCTTT. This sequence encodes CASSPLEGEDTEAFF.

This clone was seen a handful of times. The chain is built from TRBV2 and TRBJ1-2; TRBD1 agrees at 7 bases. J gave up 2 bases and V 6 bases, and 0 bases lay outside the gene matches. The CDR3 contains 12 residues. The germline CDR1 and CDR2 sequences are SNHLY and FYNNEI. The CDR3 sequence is CASRGQNYGYTF. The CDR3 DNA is TGTGCCAGCAGGGGACAGAACTATGGCTACACCTTC.

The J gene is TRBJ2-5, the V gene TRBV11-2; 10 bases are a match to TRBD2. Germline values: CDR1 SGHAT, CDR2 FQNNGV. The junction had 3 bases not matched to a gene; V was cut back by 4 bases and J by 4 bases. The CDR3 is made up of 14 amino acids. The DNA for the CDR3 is TGTGCCAGCAGCTCGCGGACTAGCGGAGAGACCCAGTACTTC. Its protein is CASSSRTSGETQYF.

The chain's CDR3 is CASTEGETQYF. The CDR3 region has the DNA TGTGCCAGCACCGAAGGAGAGACCCAGTACTTC. The J gene is TRBJ2-5, the V gene TRBV6-6; D ambiguous. The ends were cut back, 7 bases at V and 4 bases at J, with 7 bases in the middle. The CDR3 is 11 residues long. CDR1 and CDR2 (germline): MNHNY, SVGAGI (reference sequence).

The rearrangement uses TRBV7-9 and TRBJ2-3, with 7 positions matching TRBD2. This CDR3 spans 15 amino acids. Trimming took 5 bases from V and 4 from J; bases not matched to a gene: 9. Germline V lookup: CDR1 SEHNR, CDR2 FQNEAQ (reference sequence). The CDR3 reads CASSQVGGPSDTQYF. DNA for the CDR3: TGTGCCAGCAGCCAAGTGGGAGGGCCTTCAGATACGCAGTATTTT.

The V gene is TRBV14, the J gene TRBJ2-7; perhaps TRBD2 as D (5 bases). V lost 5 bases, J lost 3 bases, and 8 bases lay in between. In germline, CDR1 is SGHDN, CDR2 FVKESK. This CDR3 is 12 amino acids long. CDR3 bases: TGTGCCAGCAGCTGGACTGGCTACGAGCAGTACTTC. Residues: CASSWTGYEQYF. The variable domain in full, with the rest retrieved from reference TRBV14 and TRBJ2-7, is EAGVTQFPSHSVIEKGQTVTLRCDPISGHDNLYWYRRVMGKEIKFLLHFVKESKQDESGMPNNRFLAERTGGTYSTLKVQPAELEDSGVYFCASSWTGYEQYFGPGTRLTVT.

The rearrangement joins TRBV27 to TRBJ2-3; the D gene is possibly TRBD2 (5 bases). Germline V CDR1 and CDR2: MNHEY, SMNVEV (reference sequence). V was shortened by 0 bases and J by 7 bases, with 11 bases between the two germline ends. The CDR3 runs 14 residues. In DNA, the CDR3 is TGTGCCAGCAGTTTATCCGGGGAGTTGAATACGCAGTATTTT. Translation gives CASSLSGELNTQYF.

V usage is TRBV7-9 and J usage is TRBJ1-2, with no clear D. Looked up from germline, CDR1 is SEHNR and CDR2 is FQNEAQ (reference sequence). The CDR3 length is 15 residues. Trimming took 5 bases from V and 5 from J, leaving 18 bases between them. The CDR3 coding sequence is TGTGCCAGCAGCCCGGTGCGCCCTGCGGAATATGGCTACACCTTC. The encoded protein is CASSPVRPAEYGYTF.

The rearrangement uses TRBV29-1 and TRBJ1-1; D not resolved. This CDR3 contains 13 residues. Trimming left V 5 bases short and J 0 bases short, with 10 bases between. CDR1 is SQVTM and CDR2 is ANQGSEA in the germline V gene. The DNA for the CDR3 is TGCAGCGTTCAGGTCGGACTGAACACTGAAGCTTTCTTT. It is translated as CSVQVGLNTEAFF.

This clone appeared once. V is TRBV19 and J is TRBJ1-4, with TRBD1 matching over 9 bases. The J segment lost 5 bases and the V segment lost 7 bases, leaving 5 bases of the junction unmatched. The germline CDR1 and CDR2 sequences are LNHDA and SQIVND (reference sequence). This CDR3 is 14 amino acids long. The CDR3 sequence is CASTAGTGNEKLFF. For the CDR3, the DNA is TGTGCCAGTACCGCCGGGACAGGGAATGAAAAACTGTTTTTT.

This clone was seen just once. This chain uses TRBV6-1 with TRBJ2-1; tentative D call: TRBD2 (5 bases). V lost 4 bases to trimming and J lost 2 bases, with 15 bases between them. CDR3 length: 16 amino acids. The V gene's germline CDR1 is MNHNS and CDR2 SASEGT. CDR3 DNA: TGTGCCAGCAGTGCGGACTTCGCCTCTACCTACAATGAGCAGTTCTTC. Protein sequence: CASSADFASTYNEQFF.